This T cell receptor (beta chain) was documented in a study of cytomegalovirus exposure and HLA in healthy donors (dated by TCRdb to about 2017). Concerning the study at large: In an earlier analysis of approximately 640 of the donors, roughly 300 Gb of sequence data and 90 million to 120 million unique TCR beta sequences from about 179 million T cells were reported. About 5 DR-DQ haplotypes were handled as single units for association and clustering, since linkage in the cohort was strong. Donor age, sex, ethnicity and CMV serostatus were compiled alongside the repertoire data. In a later genetic analysis, genome-wide SNP genotypes for about three fifths of the roughly 670 donors were used, and that subset was treated as a discovery cohort. To study patterns of TCR occurrence, a later analysis re-analyzed previously published TCR beta repertoires from under 750 donors and added high-resolution HLA genotyping. The number of donors typed differed by locus, with 629-630 for A, B, C, DRB1 and DQB1, 522 for DQA1, under 610 for DPA1, and around 430 for DPB1. Approximately 300 gigabases of sequencing data and 70 million to 100 million unique TCR sequences made up an early release that covered approximately 620 HLA-typed donors. HLA typing covered class I and class II loci at four-digit resolution. The study aimed to test whether signatures of past pathogen exposure could be identified by cataloging public T cell receptors. An earlier analysis of several hundred of the donors used high-throughput TCR beta sequencing to judge whether each TCR beta V gene segment behaved as functional or pseudogenic. Every repertoire in the discovery cohort had been generated on one and the same sequencing platform. Among around 400 genotyped donors of the cohort, an average of about 240,000 unique TCR beta nucleotide sequences were sequenced per donor, around 20% of them non-productive. The later analysis used no new phenotypic data to find candidate immune exposures, relying instead on TCR beta sequences and their occurrence across donors. The genetic ancestry cluster associated with self-reported Caucasian donors included 80% to 90% of the roughly 410 genotyped donors. To predict cytomegalovirus infection status, the study combined high-throughput TCR immunosequencing, statistical association of individual TCRs with disease status, and machine learning. The study used immunosequencing to profile the T cell repertoires of more than 650 subjects and linked those repertoires to cytomegalovirus serostatus. In addition to the first cohort of 650 to 750 subjects, a separate validation cohort of some 120 different subjects was used. General study outcomes and caveats: Roughly uniform sequencing depth across donors was assumed in presence/absence analyses, although this assumption may not hold. In a later analysis, about 16,000 TCR beta sequences were associated with specific HLA alleles at a false discovery rate of 0.05. In vitro tests confirmed that a few of the cytomegalovirus-associated TCR beta chains recognize cytomegalovirus antigens. A group of highly shared sequence variants was considered likely to be a technical artifact of the sequencing pipeline. HLA typing was unavailable for some donors at each locus, so association tests used only the typed subset. Some IMGT-functional V segments, including TRBV6-2 and TRBV6-3, could not be distinguished by the 87-base-pair reads and were therefore excluded. Correlated functional status among segregating V segments might reflect linkage disequilibrium, but an unknown experimental factor could not be ruled out. A total of 164 TCR beta chains were listed by the study as associated with cytomegalovirus. According to a later analysis, parvovirus B19, influenza, CMV and Epstein-Barr virus appeared linked to several top co-occurrence clusters. The cohort was sequenced for TCR beta chains only, and without alpha or paired-chain data the features that could be detected were limited. For the cohort, immune exposure information was limited to CMV serostatus. While some public TCRs were present in many individuals, most TCR sequences turned up only very rarely across donors. A further reported finding was that TCR beta sequences accurately predicted the HLA-A and HLA-B alleles for most subjects in the first cohort. A later genetic analysis associated a missense DCLRE1C variant with V-gene and J-gene trimming of TCR beta chains, and an independent cohort replicated the association. The classifier was reported to diagnose cytomegalovirus status with high specificity and sensitivity in both the original cohort and the validation cohort. In an earlier analysis of approximately 600 of the donors, most TCR beta V segments were observed in productive rearrangements about 90% or about 30% of the time, broadly matching IMGT annotations. Because counts were too low, about 18 rarely observed V segments, including chromosome 9 orphons, were excluded from the earlier analysis of several hundred of the donors. Most CMV-associated TCR beta chains appeared to be HLA-restricted in a later analysis, and the HLA associations seemed to be driven largely by CMV exposure. When HLA alleles, especially DR and DQ, strongly co-occurred, TCR associations were difficult to assign to individual alleles. According to a later genetic analysis, donors in an Asian-associated ancestry cluster had fewer N-insertions in productive TCRs than the approximately 650-donor mean. In a later analysis, HLA-associated TCR beta chains were found to be more clonally expanded and to have lower generation probabilities than equally common non-associated chains. In a later analysis, TCR association rates were found to vary across HLA loci, with the most associated TCRs seen for DRB1 alleles and the fewest for HLA-C alleles. The authors suggested that the approach could potentially be extended to other disease states and immunological phenotypes.

In total, around 600 healthy bone marrow donors made up the cohort. All cohort members were sampled while nominally healthy, although unrecorded immune exposures were likely present. The donor tested CMV seronegative, placing the donor among the roughly 400 seronegative members of the cohort. Every donor gave a peripheral blood sample, and the peripheral blood mononuclear cells from that sample were used for TCR beta sequencing. The Qiagen DNeasy Blood Extraction Kit was used to extract genomic DNA from the blood cell samples. This clone was observed a handful of times. There is no known antigen for this receptor. No quality values exist for individual bases; no much larger clone is one base distant. The library relied on the immunoSEQ multiplex PCR assay. A mixture of 60 forward primers for TCR Vbeta segments and 13 reverse primers for TCR Jbeta segments was used in the multiplex PCR. The CDR3 region of rearranged TCR beta genes was amplified from genomic DNA with a multiplex PCR assay. Amplified TCR beta libraries were sequenced as 87-base-pair reads on the Illumina HiSeq System. The original pipeline was this. A later analysis tallied around 80 million unique TCR beta chains across the 700 or so repertoires, and about 10 million of those chains were shared by two or more donors. Raw reads were error-corrected and collapsed into unique sequences with a nearest-neighbor algorithm that merged closely related sequences to remove PCR and sequencing errors. Alignment of CDR3 sequences to IMGT reference sequences was used to assign V, D and J gene segments. Each retained sequence needed at least a six-nucleotide match to both a V gene segment and a J gene segment. Rearrangements were classified as productive when the CDR3 lacked stop codons and remained in frame with V and J, and all other rearrangements were classified as non-productive. Following IMGT convention, CDR3 was defined as the stretch from the second conserved V-encoded cysteine to the conserved J-encoded phenylalanine. Sequences without an unambiguous match to a single V gene segment were excluded from the earlier analysis of about 640 of the donors. An earlier analysis of roughly 590 of the donors called V segments functional above 56.7% productive rearrangements and segregating when the between-donor standard deviation exceeded 5%. To diagnose cytomegalovirus status from the catalog of TCR beta chain sequences, a statistical classification framework was built. In a later analysis, TCR nucleotide sequences were compared against IMGT/GENE-DB human TR gene sequences so that V and J genes could be assigned. Using the TCRdist pipeline, a later analysis assigned CDR3 sequences along with most-parsimonious VDJ recombination scenarios. A later analysis defined each TCR beta chain by its CDR3 amino acid sequence plus V-gene family, and excluded reads lacking a unique V-gene family. A later analysis removed roughly 590 highly shared, low-generation-probability nucleotide sequences to deal with suspected cross-contamination and a sequencing artifact. In a later analysis, a clonal expansion index was calculated for each public chain from normalized within-repertoire ranks of inferred template counts. Generation probabilities in a later analysis came from a VDJ recombination model fitted to out-of-frame rearrangements, and those results were checked against IGoR. In a later analysis, TCR-TCR, TCR-HLA and TCR-CMV co-occurrence was scored with hypergeometric tests, and a repertoire-size bias correction was applied to TCR pairs. False discovery rates were estimated in a later analysis by permuting HLA or CMV assignments 20 times. In a later analysis, co-occurring TCRs were grouped using DBSCAN, with TCRdist sequence similarity added in when clustering inside HLA-allele-positive subsets. For co-occurrence clustering, repertoires with fewer than 30,000 or more than 120,000 public chains were excluded, along with four or five repertoires with anomalous nucleotide sharing. TCRdb obtained this table from immuneACCESS and retained in-frame rearrangements with V and J assigned. These tables miss some clones; where compared with another copy, unresolved V genes account for less than half of the shortfall, and the remainder is unexplained. That table is the source of V, J and clone size, and D and trimming were worked out from the DNA. This sample holds around 210,000 clones; over 65% were observed only once. Nearly 3% of the sample goes to the ten largest clones.

The germline V gene encodes CDR1 SNHLY and CDR2 FYNNEI. V trim: 4 bases; J trim: 10 bases; unmatched bases: 12. The CDR3 measures 16 amino acids from cysteine to phenylalanine. CDR3 DNA only is kept here, 48 bases in frame from base 1. The sequenced sample was PBMCs. The source is a young woman in good health and CMV-seronegative. The chain employs TRBV2 and TRBJ2-1, and 11 junction bases match TRBD2. In nucleotide form, the sequence is TGTGCCAGCAGTGTTGGGCAAACTAGCGGGGGCCAGGAGCAGTTCTTC. It specifies CASSVGQTSGGQEQFF.